A selection of T cell receptor beta chains follows, all from one sample in a study of blood T cells in healthy people across ages. TCRdb recomputed calls from the 5' RACE reads with MiXCR, one row per CDR3 protein. The sample shows about 1.8 million distinct CDR3 sequences, just under 50% of them seen only once. The sequenced sample was blood. The receptor source for this set is a woman between 35 and 50 years old in good health. Each CDR3 is given with its conserved first and last residue. Each record gives: V gene, J gene, CDR3 protein.

>TRBV5-1|TRBJ2-3
CASSLEDLTADTQYF
>TRBV10-1|TRBJ2-7
CASSPQANSYEQYF
>TRBV2|TRBJ2-4
CASSRGGLQYF
>TRBV7-9|TRBJ1-6
CASSDPRHNSPLHF
>TRBV12-3/TRBV12-4|TRBJ1-2
CASSDDLFGSGYTF
>TRBV7-2|TRBJ1-1
CASSLAPPTEMNTEAFF
>TRBV29-1|TRBJ2-7
CSVVIAGIHEQYF
>TRBV28|TRBJ2-3
CASRIRDPRFPSTDTQYF
>TRBV12-3/TRBV12-4|TRBJ1-5
CASRSTGYSNQPQHF
>TRBV20-1|TRBJ2-3
CSARDPRGTADTQYF
>TRBV11-2|TRBJ2-3
CASSFEATDTQYF
>TRBV7-2|TRBJ2-3
CASSQFSTRTDTQYF
>TRBV6-5|TRBJ2-5
CASSYSKKQYF
>TRBV10-3|TRBJ2-3
CAISLAGGPTDTQYF
>TRBV2|TRBJ2-3
CASTEALDGSSTDTQYF
>TRBV29-1|TRBJ2-5
CSVDWGQGPSWFWETQYF
>TRBV20-1|TRBJ2-7
CSARADRLSYEQYF
>TRBV5-1|TRBJ1-1
CASSQTGGFGRTEAFF
>TRBV7-2|TRBJ1-2
CASSLWTGTGYGYTF
>TRBV6-5|TRBJ2-7
CASSYDVTGSFYEQYF
>TRBV11-2|TRBJ2-3
CASSLRLAGKTSTDTQYF
>TRBV2|TRBJ1-5
CASTRDSRGNQPQHF
>TRBV19|TRBJ1-2
CASQGGANYGYTF